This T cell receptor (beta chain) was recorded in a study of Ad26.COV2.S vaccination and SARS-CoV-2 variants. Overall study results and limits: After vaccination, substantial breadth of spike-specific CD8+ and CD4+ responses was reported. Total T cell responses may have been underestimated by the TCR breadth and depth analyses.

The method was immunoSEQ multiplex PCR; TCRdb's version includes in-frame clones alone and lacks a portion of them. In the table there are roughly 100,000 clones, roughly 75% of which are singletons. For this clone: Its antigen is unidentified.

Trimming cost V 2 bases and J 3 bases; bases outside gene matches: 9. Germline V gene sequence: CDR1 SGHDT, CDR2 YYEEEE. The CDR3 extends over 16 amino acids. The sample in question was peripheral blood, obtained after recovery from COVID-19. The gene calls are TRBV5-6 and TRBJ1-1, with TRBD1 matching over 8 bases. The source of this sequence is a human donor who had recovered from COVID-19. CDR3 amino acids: CASSFGTGGAYTEAFF. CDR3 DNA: TGTGCCAGCAGCTTCGGAACAGGGGGTGCTTACACTGAAGCTTTCTTT.